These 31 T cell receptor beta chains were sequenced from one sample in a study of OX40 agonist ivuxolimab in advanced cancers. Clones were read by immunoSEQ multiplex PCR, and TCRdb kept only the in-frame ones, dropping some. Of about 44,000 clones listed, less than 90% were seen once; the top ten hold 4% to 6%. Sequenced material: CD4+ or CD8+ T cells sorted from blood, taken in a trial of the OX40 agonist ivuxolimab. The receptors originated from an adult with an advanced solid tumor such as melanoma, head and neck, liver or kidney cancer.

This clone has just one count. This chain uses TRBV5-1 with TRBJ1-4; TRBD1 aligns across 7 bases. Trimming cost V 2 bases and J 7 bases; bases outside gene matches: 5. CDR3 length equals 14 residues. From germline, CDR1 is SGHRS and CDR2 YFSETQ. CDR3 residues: CASSFNRGGEKLFF. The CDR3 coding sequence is TGCGCCAGCAGCTTTAACAGGGGCGGTGAAAAACTGTTTTTT.

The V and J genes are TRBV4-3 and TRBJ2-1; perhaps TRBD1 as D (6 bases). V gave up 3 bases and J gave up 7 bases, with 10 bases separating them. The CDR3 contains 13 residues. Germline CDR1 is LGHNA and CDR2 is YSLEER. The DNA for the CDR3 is TGCGCCAGCAGCCACCGCGACAGGAATGAGCAGTTCTTC. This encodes CASSHRDRNEQFF.

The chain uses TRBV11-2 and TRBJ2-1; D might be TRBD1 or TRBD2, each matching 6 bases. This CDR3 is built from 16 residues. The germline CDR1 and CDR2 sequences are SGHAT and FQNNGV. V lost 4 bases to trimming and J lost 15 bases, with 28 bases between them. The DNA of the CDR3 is TGTGCCAGCAGCTCAGGGGCGGCAGGCGCCGGGGGTGATGCGTTCTTC. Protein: CASSSGAAGAGGDAFF.

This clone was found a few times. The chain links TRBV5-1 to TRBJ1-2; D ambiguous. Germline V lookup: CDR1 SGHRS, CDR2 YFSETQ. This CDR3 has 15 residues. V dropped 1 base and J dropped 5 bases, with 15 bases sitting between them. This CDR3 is CASSLWTGSEYGYTF. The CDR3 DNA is TGCGCCAGCAGCTTGTGGACGGGTTCTGAATATGGCTACACCTTC.

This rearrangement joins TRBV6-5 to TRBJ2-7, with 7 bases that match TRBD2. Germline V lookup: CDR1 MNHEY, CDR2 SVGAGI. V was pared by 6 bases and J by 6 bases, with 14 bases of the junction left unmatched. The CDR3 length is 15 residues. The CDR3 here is CASRPEWGGSIEQYF. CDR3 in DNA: TGTGCCAGCAGGCCCGAATGGGGGGGATCTATCGAGCAGTACTTC.

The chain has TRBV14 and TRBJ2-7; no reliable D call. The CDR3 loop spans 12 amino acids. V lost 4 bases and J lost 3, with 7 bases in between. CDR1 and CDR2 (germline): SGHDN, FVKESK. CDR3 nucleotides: TGTGCCAGCAGCCCTCTGGGCTACGAGCAGTACTTC. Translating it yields CASSPLGYEQYF. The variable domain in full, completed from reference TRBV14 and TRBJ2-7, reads EAGVTQFPSHSVIEKGQTVTLRCDPISGHDNLYWYRRVMGKEIKFLLHFVKESKQDESGMPNNRFLAERTGGTYSTLKVQPAELEDSGVYFCASSPLGYEQYFGPGTRLTVT.

The CDR3 protein is CASSIRDHGYTF. DNA for the CDR3: TGTGCCAGTAGTATTCGGGACCATGGCTACACCTTC. V and J are TRBV19 and TRBJ1-2; weak D call: TRBD1 (5 bases). Trimming took 3 bases from V and 6 from J, leaving 8 bases between them. This CDR3 has 12 amino acids. The germline V gene encodes CDR1 LNHDA and CDR2 SQIVND (reference sequence).

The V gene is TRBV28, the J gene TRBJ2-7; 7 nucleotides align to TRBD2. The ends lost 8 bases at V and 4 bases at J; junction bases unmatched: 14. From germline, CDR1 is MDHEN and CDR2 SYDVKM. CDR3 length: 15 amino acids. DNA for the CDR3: TGTGCCAGCCAATCGGGGTCTAGCGGAGAGTACGAGCAGTACTTC. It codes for CASQSGSSGEYEQYF.

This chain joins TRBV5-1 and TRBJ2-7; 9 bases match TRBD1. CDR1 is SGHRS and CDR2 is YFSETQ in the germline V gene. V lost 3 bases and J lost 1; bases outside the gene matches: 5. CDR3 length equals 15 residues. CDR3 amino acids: CASSSRQGVSYEQYF. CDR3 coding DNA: TGCGCCAGCAGCTCTAGACAGGGGGTTTCCTACGAGCAGTACTTC.

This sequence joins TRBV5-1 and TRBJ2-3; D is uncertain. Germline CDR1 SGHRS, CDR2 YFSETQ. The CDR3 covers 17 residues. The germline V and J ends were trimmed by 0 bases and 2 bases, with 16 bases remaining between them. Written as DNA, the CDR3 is TGCGCCAGCAGCTTGGGCGCGTCCACACAAAACACAGATACGCAGTATTTT. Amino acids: CASSLGASTQNTDTQYF. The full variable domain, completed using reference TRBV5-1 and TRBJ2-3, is KAGVTQTPRYLIKTRGQQVTLSCSPISGHRSVSWYQQTPGQGLQFLFEYFSETQRNKGNFPGRFSGRQFSNSRSEMNVSTLELGDSALYLCASSLGASTQNTDTQYFGPGTRLTVL.

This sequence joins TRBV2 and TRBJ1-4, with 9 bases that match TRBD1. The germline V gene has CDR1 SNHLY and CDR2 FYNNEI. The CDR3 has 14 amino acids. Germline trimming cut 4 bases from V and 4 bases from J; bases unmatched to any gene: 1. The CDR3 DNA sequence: TGTGCCAGCAGTGGACAGGGGGGTAATGAAAAACTGTTTTTT. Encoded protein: CASSGQGGNEKLFF.

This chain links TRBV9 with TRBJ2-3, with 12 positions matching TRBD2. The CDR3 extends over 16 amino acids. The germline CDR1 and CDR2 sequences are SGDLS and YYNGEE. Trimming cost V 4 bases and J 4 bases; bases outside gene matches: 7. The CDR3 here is CASSPSGRALSDTQYF. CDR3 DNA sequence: TGTGCCAGCAGCCCTAGCGGGAGGGCCTTGTCAGATACGCAGTATTTT.

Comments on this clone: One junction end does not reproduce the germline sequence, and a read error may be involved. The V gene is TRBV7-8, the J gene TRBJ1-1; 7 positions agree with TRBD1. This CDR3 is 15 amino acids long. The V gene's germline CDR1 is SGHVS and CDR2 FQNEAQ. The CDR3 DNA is TGTGCCAGCAGCCTAGCGACAGGGTGGAACACTGAAGCTTTCTTT. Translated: CASSLATGWNTEAFF.

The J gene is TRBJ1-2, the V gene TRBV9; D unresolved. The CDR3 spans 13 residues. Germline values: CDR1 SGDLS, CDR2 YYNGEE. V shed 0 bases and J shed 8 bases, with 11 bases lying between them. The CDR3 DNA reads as TGTGCCAGCAGCGTAGCCGCAGCCACGGGCTACACCTTC. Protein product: CASSVAAATGYTF.

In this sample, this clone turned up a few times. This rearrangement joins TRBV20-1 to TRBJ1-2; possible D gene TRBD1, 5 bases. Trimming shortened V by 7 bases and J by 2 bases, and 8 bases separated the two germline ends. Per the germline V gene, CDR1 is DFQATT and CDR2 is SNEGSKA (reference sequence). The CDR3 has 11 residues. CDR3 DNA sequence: TGCAGTGTTGGGGACAACTATGGCTACACCTTC. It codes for CSVGDNYGYTF.

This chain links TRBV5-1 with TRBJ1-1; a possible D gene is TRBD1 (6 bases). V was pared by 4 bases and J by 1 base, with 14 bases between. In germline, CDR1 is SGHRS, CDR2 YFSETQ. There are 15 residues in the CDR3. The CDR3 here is CASSLGHGGNTEAFF. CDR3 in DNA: TGCGCCAGCAGCCTGGGACACGGAGGGAACACTGAAGCTTTCTTT.

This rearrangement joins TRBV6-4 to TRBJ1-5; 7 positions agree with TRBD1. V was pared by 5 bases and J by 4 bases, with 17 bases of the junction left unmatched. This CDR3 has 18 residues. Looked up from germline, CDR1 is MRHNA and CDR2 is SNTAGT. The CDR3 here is CASSPRTIGQADNQPQHF. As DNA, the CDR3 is TGTGCCAGCAGTCCCCGGACTATCGGACAGGCCGATAATCAGCCCCAGCATTTT.

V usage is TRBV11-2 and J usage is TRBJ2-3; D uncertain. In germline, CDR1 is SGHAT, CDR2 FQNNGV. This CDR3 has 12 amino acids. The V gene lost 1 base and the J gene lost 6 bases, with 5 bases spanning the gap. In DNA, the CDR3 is TGTGCCAGCAGCTTAGGTCGGGATACGCAGTATTTT. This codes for CASSLGRDTQYF.

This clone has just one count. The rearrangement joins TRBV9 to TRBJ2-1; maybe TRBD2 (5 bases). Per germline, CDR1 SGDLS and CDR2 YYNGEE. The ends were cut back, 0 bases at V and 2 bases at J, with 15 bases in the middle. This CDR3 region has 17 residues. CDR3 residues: CASSVEGSATTYNEQFF. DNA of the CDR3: TGTGCCAGCAGCGTAGAAGGTAGCGCGACGACCTACAATGAGCAGTTCTTC.

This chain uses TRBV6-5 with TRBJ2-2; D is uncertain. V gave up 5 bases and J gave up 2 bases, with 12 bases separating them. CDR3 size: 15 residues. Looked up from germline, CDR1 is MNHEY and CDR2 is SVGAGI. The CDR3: CASSRNRPNTGELFF. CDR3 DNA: TGTGCCAGCAGTCGCAATCGGCCTAACACCGGGGAGCTGTTTTTT.

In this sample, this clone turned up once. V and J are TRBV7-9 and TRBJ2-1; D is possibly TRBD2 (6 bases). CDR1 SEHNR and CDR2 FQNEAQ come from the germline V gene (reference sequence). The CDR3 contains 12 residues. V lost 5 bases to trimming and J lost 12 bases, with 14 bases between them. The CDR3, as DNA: TGTGCCAGCAGCCCAACGGGAGCGACGCAGTTCTTC. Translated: CASSPTGATQFF.

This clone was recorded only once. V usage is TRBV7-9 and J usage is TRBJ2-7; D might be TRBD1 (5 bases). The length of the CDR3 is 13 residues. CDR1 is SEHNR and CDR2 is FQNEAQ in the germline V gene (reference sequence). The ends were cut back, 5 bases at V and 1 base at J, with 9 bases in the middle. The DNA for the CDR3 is TGTGCCAGCAGCGCGACAGAGTCCTACGAGCAGTACTTC. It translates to CASSATESYEQYF.

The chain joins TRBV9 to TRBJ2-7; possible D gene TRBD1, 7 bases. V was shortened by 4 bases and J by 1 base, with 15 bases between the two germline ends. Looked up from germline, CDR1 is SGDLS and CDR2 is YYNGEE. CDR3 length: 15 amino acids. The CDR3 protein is CASSSRGTLSYEQYF. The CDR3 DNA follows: TGTGCCAGCAGCTCCAGGGGGACTTTGTCCTACGAGCAGTACTTC.

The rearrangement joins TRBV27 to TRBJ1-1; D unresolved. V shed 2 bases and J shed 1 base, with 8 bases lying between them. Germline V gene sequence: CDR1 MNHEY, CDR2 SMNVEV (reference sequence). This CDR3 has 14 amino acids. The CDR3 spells CASSLLRTNTEAFF. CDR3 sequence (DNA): TGTGCCAGCAGTTTACTGAGAACGAACACTGAAGCTTTCTTT.

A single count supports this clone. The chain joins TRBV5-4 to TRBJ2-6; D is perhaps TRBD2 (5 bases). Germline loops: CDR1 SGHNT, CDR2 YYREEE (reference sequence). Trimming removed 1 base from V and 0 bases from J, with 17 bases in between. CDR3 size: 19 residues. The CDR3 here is CASSLLLGAFSSGANVLTF. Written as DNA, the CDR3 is TGTGCCAGCAGCTTGCTTCTGGGAGCATTTAGCTCTGGGGCCAACGTCCTGACTTTC. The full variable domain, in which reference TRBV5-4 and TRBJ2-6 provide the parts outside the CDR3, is ETGVTQSPTHLIKTRGQQVTLRCSSQSGHNTVSWYQQALGQGPQFIFQYYREEENGRGNFPPRFSGLQFPNYSSELNVNALELDDSALYLCASSLLLGAFSSGANVLTFGAGSRLTVL.

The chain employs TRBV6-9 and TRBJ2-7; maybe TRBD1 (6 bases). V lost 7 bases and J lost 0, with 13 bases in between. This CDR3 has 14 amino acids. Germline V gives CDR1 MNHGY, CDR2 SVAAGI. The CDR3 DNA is TGTGCCAGCAAAGGGGGTGTAAGCTCCTACGAGCAGTACTTC. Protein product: CASKGGVSSYEQYF.

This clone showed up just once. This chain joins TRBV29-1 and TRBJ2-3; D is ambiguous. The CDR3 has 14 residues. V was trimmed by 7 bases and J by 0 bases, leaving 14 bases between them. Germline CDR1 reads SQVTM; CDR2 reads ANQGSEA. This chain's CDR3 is CSASTTSSTDTQYF. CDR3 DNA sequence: TGCAGCGCCTCGACCACGTCTAGCACAGATACGCAGTATTTT.

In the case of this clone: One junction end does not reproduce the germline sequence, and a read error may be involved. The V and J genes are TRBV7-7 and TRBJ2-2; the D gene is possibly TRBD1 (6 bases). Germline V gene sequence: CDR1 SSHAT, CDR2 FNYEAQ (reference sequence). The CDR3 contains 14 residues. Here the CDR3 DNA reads TGTGCTAGCAGACAGACAGGCAACACCGGGGAGCTGTTTTTT. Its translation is CASRQTGNTGELFF.

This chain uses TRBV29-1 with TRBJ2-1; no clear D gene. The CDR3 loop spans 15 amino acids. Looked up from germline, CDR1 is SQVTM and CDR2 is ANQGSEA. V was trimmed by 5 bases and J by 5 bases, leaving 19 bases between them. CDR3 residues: CSVPLVRSLNNEQFF. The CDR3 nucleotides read TGCAGCGTTCCTCTAGTCCGGAGCCTTAACAATGAGCAGTTCTTC.

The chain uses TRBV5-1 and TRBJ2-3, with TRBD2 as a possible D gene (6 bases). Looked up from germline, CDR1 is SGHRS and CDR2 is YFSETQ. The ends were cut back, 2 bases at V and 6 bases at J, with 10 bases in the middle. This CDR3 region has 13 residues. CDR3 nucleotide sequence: TGCGCCAGCAGCTTCTGGGGGAGGGATACGCAGTATTTT. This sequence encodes CASSFWGRDTQYF.

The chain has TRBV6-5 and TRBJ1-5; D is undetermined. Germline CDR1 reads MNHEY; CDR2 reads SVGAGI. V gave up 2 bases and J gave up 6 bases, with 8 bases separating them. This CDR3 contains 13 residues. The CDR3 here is CASSYLGPQPQHF. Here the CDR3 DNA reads TGTGCCAGCAGTTACCTGGGCCCTCAGCCCCAGCATTTT.